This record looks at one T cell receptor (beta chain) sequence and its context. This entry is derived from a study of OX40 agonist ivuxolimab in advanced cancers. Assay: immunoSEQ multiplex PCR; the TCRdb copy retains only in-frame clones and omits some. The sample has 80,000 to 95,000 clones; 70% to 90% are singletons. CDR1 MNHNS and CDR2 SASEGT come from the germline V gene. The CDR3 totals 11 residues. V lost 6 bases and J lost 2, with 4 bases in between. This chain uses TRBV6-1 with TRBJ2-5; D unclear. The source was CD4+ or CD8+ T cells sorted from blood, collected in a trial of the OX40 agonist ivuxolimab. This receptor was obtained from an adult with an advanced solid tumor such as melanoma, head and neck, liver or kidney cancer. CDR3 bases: TGTGCCAGCAGGATACAAGAGACCCAGTACTTC. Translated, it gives CASRIQETQYF.